This T cell receptor (beta chain) was identified in a study of blood T cell repertoires in COVID-19. For the study at large: Samples taken during acute and convalescent COVID-19 were collected in the United States, Italy and Spain. In each case, the material was cDNA or gDNA derived from T cells, B-cell-depleted T cells, or PBMCs.

Looked up from germline, CDR1 is SGDLS and CDR2 is YYNGEE. The CDR3 loop spans 12 amino acids. V gave up 3 bases and J gave up 8 bases, with 9 bases separating them. Here immunoSEQ multiplex PCR was the method, and the copy in TCRdb shows in-frame clones only, minus some. The repertoire holds about 180,000 clones, with about nine tenths as singletons. This receptor was taken from a woman between 50 and 59 years old with acute or convalescent COVID-19. The chain carries TRBV9 and TRBJ2-4, with a possible D match to TRBD1 (6 bases). Sequenced sample: peripheral blood. CDR3 residues: CASSGEGDIQYF. As DNA, the CDR3 is TGTGCCAGCAGCGGAGAGGGGGACATTCAGTACTTC. Variable domain in full (rest from reference TRBV9 and TRBJ2-4): DSGVTQTPKHLITATGQRVTLRCSPRSGDLSVYWYQQSLDQGLQFLIQYYNGEERAKGNILERFSAQQFPDLHSELNLSSLELGDSALYFCASSGEGDIQYFGAGTRLSVL.